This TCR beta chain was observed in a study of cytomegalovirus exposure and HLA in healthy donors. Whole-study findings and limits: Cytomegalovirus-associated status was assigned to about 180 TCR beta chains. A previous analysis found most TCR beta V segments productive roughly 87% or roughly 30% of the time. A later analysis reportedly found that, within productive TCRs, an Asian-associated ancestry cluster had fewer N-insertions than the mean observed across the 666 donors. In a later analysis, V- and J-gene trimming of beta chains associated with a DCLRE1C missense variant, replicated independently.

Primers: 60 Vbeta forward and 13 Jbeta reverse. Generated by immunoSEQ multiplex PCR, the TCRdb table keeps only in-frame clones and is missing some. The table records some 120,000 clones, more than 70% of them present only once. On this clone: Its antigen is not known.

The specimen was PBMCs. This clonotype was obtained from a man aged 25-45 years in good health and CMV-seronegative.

The CDR3 protein is CASSGSRGRIQYF. CDR3 sequence (DNA): TGTGCCAGTAGTGGAAGCAGGGGGCGCATTCAGTACTTC. V gene TRBV19 combines with J gene TRBJ2-4; 8 nucleotides agree with TRBD1. V shed 5 bases, J shed 9 bases, and the junction held 6 bases outside the gene matches. Germline assignment: CDR1 LNHDA and CDR2 SQIVND (reference sequence). The length of the CDR3 is 13 residues.